The source of this T cell receptor beta chain is a study of blood T cells in healthy people across ages (dated by TCRdb to between 2015 and 2017). Describing the broader study: Template switching captured roughly one uniquely barcoded TCR beta cDNA molecule per two T cells in model experiments. Age-related changes in TCR beta repertoire diversity were measured in the study by deep sequencing normalized with unique cDNA molecular identifiers. The donors were divided into four age groups: young (average 16 years), middle-aged (about 40), aged (approximately 62) and long-lived (about 80). The study analyzed two additional independent replicas of 1 million unique cDNA reads from the same blood draw for two donors, one aged 18 to 29 and one aged 80 or older. Overall study results and their limits: Donor CMV infection status was unknown, potentially confounding age-related changes in expanded clonotypes. Conclusive comparison of naive and antigen-experienced compartments was prevented by the profiling of bulk unsorted PBMCs. Total diversity estimates from one million sequenced T cells were considered lower bounds and underestimates. As age increased, observed TCR beta diversity per million T cells dropped in a roughly linear way, and a significant reduction was already evident by age 40. The long-lived group showed more naive CD4+ T cells, fewer expanded clones and increased TCR diversity than the aged group, suggesting age selection. The percentage of naive T cells measured by flow cytometry correlated strongly with observed TCR beta diversity.

The donors were 40 or so Caucasian individuals from Russia, aged about 6 to 100 years, who were systemically healthy. Each donor gave ten milliliters of peripheral blood, drawn into EDTA-treated Vacutainer tubes. Ficoll-Paque density-gradient centrifugation was used to isolate PBMCs, with at least 6.5 million per sample. Trizol reagent was used to extract total RNA from PBMCs, with at least 5.5 micrograms per sample. The percentages of naive CD45RAhigh/CD27high T cells were determined by flow cytometry on a PBMC aliquot from every donor. This clonotype appeared a few times. Its antigen target is currently unknown. A read error is likely, as this CDR3 ends without the conserved phenylalanine or tryptophan. Including both end residues, the CDR3 is 11 amino acids long. Left in the record is the CDR3 DNA by itself, 33 bases read in frame from the first base. CDR1 and CDR2 (SQVTM, ANQGSEA) derive from the germline V gene. Trimming leaves V shorter by 7 bases and J shorter by 6 bases, with the junction holding 5 bases beyond the gene matches.

Libraries came from 5' RACE. Sequencing instrument: Illumina HiSeq 2500. A second PCR of roughly 6 to 12 cycles was performed with a sample-barcoded 5' primer and a J-beta primer mix. Each TCR beta cDNA molecule received a unique molecular identifier from a template-switch 5' adaptor carrying 12 random nucleotides. Each sample yielded at least 2.5 million CDR3-containing paired-end reads. The Mint cDNA synthesis kit, primed by a TRBC-specific oligonucleotide, was used to synthesize first-strand cDNA from all RNA. All cDNA was treated with uracil-DNA glycosylase and then went through a first 18-cycle PCR with the universal primers M1SS and BC2_uni_R. From the authors' description of their analysis: Each sample was normalized by randomly selecting 1 million high-quality reads, each carrying a distinct molecular identifier. Instead of being binned into consensus sequences, reads that shared molecular identifiers were thrown out. MiTCR, run with a Q25 quality threshold and the strictest error-elimination algorithm, handled CDR3 identification, clonotype clustering and error correction. A nonparametric unseen species model using Euler transformation provided a lower-bound estimate of total TCR beta diversity. Using fastp at Q25 and MiXCR, TCRdb reprocessed the public reads and kept productive beta chains. Each entry is one CDR3 protein sequence, shown with its most common DNA and genes. TCRdb's processing, not the study's, gives the V and J calls here. The sample records just under 550,000 distinct CDR3 sequences, approximately 25% of which are singletons. The ten largest clones represent approximately 10% of the sample.

This same sample was also part of a study on T cells of mothers and their children. Taken from the second paper: Nine systemically healthy Caucasian individuals, comprising three mothers and their six children, were included as donors. cDNA synthesis consumed the entire amount of extracted RNA, loaded at roughly 1.5 ug RNA in each 15 ul reaction. In the second PCR, the M1S primer introduced both the sample barcodes and 2-4 random nucleotides. Each mother yielded over 9.5 million TCR beta CDR3 reads and each child 2.5 million to 3 million reads. TCR recombination output is similarly shaped by thymic selection in related and unrelated pairs, with a minor effect exerted by inherited differences. Normalized repertoire overlap was always found to be slightly, but never significantly, higher in related mother-child pairs than in unrelated mother-child pairs. No persistent microchimeric T cell clones were detected, at a sensitivity of approximately 100 clones per million clonotypes. The study used deep NGS to compare TCR beta repertoires of mothers and children, seeking features distinguishing related mother-child pairs from unrelated individuals. On average, the children were roughly 11 +/- 4 years old, while the mothers were approximately 40 +/- 4 years old. After adapters were ligated using NEBNext reagents, the libraries underwent 100+100 nt paired-end sequencing on an Illumina HiSeq 2000. To prevent cross-contamination, the mother and child libraries were prepared a month apart and were sequenced in separate runs. For each donor, somewhere between roughly 450,000 and 2,200,000 distinct TCR beta clonotypes were identified. Naive TCR beta clonotypes were estimated from low-frequency clonotypes matched to each donor's FACS-determined naive share, without sorting.

This sequence was found in a boy younger than 18 in good health. The sequenced material came from blood. The chain joins TRBV29-1 to TRBJ1-2, with 7 middle bases fitting TRBD1. The nucleotide sequence is given as TGCAGCGCCCAGGGGGTGGATGGCTACACCCTC. It translates as CSAQGVDGYTL.